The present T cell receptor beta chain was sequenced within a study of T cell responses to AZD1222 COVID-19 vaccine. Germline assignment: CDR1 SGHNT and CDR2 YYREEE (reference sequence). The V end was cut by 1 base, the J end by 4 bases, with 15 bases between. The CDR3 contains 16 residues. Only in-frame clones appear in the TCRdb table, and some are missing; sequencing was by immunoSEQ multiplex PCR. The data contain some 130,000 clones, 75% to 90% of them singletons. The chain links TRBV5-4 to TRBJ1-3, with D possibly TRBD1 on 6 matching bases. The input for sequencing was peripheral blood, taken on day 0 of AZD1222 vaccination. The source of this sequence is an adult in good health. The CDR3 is CASSLPTDSTGNTIYF. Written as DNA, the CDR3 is TGTGCCAGCAGCTTGCCGACGGACAGCACCGGAAACACCATATATTTT.